The present TCR beta chain was sequenced within a study of CD8+CD57+ T cells in acquired aplastic anemia. All sequencing subjects had displayed CD8+CD57+ cell expansion on flow cytometry. Sampling of blood occurred while the patients had still received no therapy. Germline lookup yields CDR1 SQVTM and CDR2 ANQGSEA. The CDR3 has 16 amino acids. The germline V and J ends were trimmed by 1 base and 4 bases, with 19 bases remaining between them. CDR3 and TCR beta VDJ profiling relied on a genomic DNA template. TCRdb ran MiXCR on the reads and lists one entry per CDR3 protein. Among hundreds of thousands of distinct CDR3 sequences, around 33% were seen once, and the ten largest hold nearly 0.85%. This clonotype was observed many times.

The V call is TRBV29-1, the J call TRBJ1-2; D is possibly TRBD1 (5 bases). Sequencing was done on a sample of sorted CD4+, CD8+, or CD8+CD57+ T cells (not recorded which) from PBMCs. The sequence derives from a human donor with aplastic anemia. CDR3 protein: CSVEGPGTILGYGYTF. Written as DNA, the CDR3 is TGCAGCGTTGAAGGGCCAGGGACGATATTGGGCTATGGCTACACCTTC.